This is a list of T cell receptor beta chains from one sample in a study. Each CDR3 protein is one row after TCRdb ran MiXCR on the 5' RACE reads. Counted here are about 64,000 distinct CDR3 sequences, roughly 23% occurring once; the ten biggest clones make up over 2.5%. What was sequenced was memory CD4+ T cells sorted from a lymph node. The origin of the receptors is a female donor with breast cancer. CDR3s include the opening cysteine and the closing phenylalanine or tryptophan. D genes are given only for firm matches. A clone size is listed for some rows: how often the clone was seen (once, few, many), or a class if it is expanded.

TRBJ1-5 | - | TRBD1 | TRBV6-1 | CASRQPGQGVGLSSNQPQHF | TGTGCCAGCAGGCAACCGGGACAGGGGGTAGGGTTGTCAAGCAATCAGCCCCAGCATTTT
TRBJ2-2 | few | TRBD1 | TRBV7-9 | CASSLTGTGTGELFF | TGTGCCAGCAGCTTGACCGGGACAGGGACCGGGGAGCTGTTTTTT
TRBJ1-5 | many | - | TRBV9 | CASSVGPRSNQPQHF | TGTGCCAGCAGCGTAGGGCCGAGAAGCAATCAGCCCCAGCATTTT
TRBJ1-2 | few | TRBD1 | TRBV6-1 | CASSEDRGYYGYTF | TGTGCCAGCAGCGAAGACAGGGGATATTATGGCTACACCTTC
TRBJ1-2 | few | TRBD1 | TRBV7-2 | CASSLQTGLDNGYTF | TGTGCCAGCAGCTTACAGACAGGGTTAGACAATGGCTACACCTTC
TRBJ2-3 | many | TRBD1 | TRBV7-9 | CASSLTGGSDTQYF | TGTGCCAGCAGCTTGACAGGGGGTTCAGATACGCAGTATTTT
TRBJ2-5 | - | TRBD2 | TRBV7-3 | CASSSMGLPQETQYF | TGTGCCAGCAGCTCCATGGGACTACCCCAAGAGACCCAGTACTTC
TRBJ2-1 | - | - | TRBV7-3 | CASSPPGDEYNEQFF | TGTGCCAGCAGCCCGCCGGGAGACGAGTACAATGAGCAGTTCTTC
TRBJ2-5 | - | - | TRBV4-2 | CASSPRRTEATQYF | TGTGCCAGCAGCCCTAGAAGGACAGAAGCGACCCAGTACTTC
TRBJ1-1 | - | TRBD1 | TRBV12-3/TRBV12-4 | CASSHRQGRGTEAFF | TGTGCCAGCAGTCACCGACAGGGGAGAGGAACTGAAGCTTTCTTT
TRBJ2-5 | few | - | TRBV20-1 | CSASRAQLQETQYF | TGCAGTGCCTCTCGTGCACAGCTTCAAGAGACCCAGTACTTC
TRBJ1-4 | few | - | TRBV3-1 | CASSQYTGEKLFF | TGTGCCAGCAGCCAATATACAGGTGAAAAACTGTTTTTT
TRBJ1-3 | many | - | TRBV10-3 | CAITSPGRTSGNTIYF | TGTGCCATCACCTCACCCGGACGGACCTCTGGAAACACCATATATTTT
TRBJ2-7 | - | - | TRBV2 | CASSESSSKGYEQYF | TGTGCCAGCAGTGAATCCTCCTCGAAGGGCTACGAGCAGTACTTC
TRBJ2-3 | few | - | TRBV6-6 | CASSRATRASTDTQYF | TGTGCCAGCAGCCGAGCGACTAGGGCTAGCACAGATACGCAGTATTTT
TRBJ2-1 | - | TRBD2 | TRBV6-1 | CASSLSGGPYNEQFF | TGTGCCAGCAGTCTCAGCGGGGGCCCTTACAATGAGCAGTTCTTC
TRBJ2-4 | many | - | TRBV20-1 | CSGAYGLNIQYF | TGCAGTGGGGCGTATGGTCTGAACATTCAGTACTTC
TRBJ2-2 | many | - | TRBV5-1 | CASSLAPAAGELFF | TGCGCCAGCAGCTTGGCACCCGCGGCCGGGGAGCTGTTTTTT
TRBJ2-1 | few | - | TRBV5-1 | CASSLEVKVGDEQFF | TGCGCCAGCAGCTTGGAGGTAAAGGTAGGCGATGAGCAGTTCTTC
TRBJ1-5 | few | - | TRBV7-2 | CASSLDPGLPQHF | TGTGCCAGCAGCTTAGATCCAGGGCTGCCCCAGCATTTT
TRBJ2-5 | - | - | TRBV4-2 | CASSPTNRQETQYF | TGTGCCAGCAGCCCGACAAACCGACAGGAGACCCAGTACTTC
TRBJ2-7 | many | - | TRBV7-9 | CASGSGAGQYF | TGTGCCTCCGGGTCCGGTGCGGGGCAGTACTTC
TRBJ2-4 | few | - | TRBV12-2 | CASRLPGDIQYF | TGTGCAAGTCGCTTGCCGGGGGACATTCAGTACTTC
TRBJ2-5 | few | - | TRBV6-1 | CASSETGQETQYF | TGTGCCAGCAGTGAAACCGGGCAAGAGACCCAGTACTTC
TRBJ2-5 | few | - | TRBV6-6 | CASSKQGVETQYF | TGTGCCAGCAGCAAACAGGGCGTGGAGACCCAGTACTTC
TRBJ2-1 | many | TRBD2 | TRBV6-1 | CASRGLAGSREQFF | TGTGCCAGCCGGGGACTAGCGGGATCCCGGGAGCAGTTCTTC
TRBJ1-1 | - | - | TRBV7-7 | CASSSQVNTEAFF | TGTGCTAGCAGCTCTCAGGTGAACACTGAAGCTTTCTTT
TRBJ2-3 | - | - | TRBV20-1 | CSARGLDSYTDTQYF | TGCAGTGCTAGGGGCCTTGACAGTTACACAGATACGCAGTATTTT
TRBJ1-5 | - | - | TRBV2 | CASSLVGGNQPQHF | TGTGCCAGCAGCCTTGTAGGCGGCAATCAGCCCCAGCATTTT
TRBJ1-1 | - | - | TRBV18 | CASSPGIDRNTEAFF | TGTGCCAGCTCACCTGGGATAGACAGGAACACTGAAGCTTTCTTT
TRBJ2-2 | few | - | TRBV7-8 | CASSLPGELFF | TGTGCCAGCAGTCTTCCCGGGGAGCTGTTTTTT
TRBJ2-5 | - | - | TRBV6-2/TRBV6-3 | CASRRRSQETQYF | TGTGCCAGCAGGAGGAGGTCCCAAGAGACCCAGTACTTC
TRBJ1-5 | few | - | TRBV7-8 | CASSSFGRRLRGNQPQHF | TGTGCCAGCAGCTCATTTGGACGGAGATTAAGGGGCAATCAGCCCCAGCATTTT
TRBJ1-1 | - | TRBD1 | TRBV20-1 | CSALDRGWVDTEAFF | TGCAGTGCTCTTGACAGGGGATGGGTGGACACTGAAGCTTTCTTT
TRBJ1-2 | few | TRBD1 | TRBV5-1 | CASSLRQGAYGYTF | TGCGCCAGCAGCCTCCGACAGGGGGCTTATGGCTACACCTTC
TRBJ1-2 | few | TRBD1 | TRBV6-1 | CASSRRTGGDYGYTF | TGTGCCAGCAGTCGCCGGACAGGGGGCGACTATGGCTACACCTTC
TRBJ1-4 | few | - | TRBV5-6 | CASSLTGVSTNEKLFF | TGTGCCAGCAGCTTGACGGGGGTCTCAACTAATGAAAAACTGTTTTTT
TRBJ2-7 | many | TRBD1 | TRBV5-1 | CASSARTGYEQYF | TGCGCCAGCAGCGCGAGGACAGGCTACGAGCAGTACTTC
TRBJ1-1 | few | - | TRBV5-1 | CASSKIDGVVAFF | TGCGCCAGCAGCAAAATCGATGGGGTGGTAGCTTTCTTT
TRBJ2-3 | many | TRBD2 | TRBV5-1 | CASSPQLAGASRDTQYF | TGCGCCAGCAGCCCCCAACTAGCGGGGGCGTCACGAGATACGCAGTATTTT
TRBJ2-2 | - | - | TRBV24-1 | CATSETRTGELFF | TGTGCCACCAGTGAGACTCGCACCGGGGAGCTGTTTTTT
TRBJ2-1 | many | - | TRBV12-3/TRBV12-4 | CASTSTMKQFF | TGTGCCAGCACTAGTACAATGAAGCAGTTCTTC
TRBJ2-3 | - | - | TRBV28 | CACSTNTGSSDTQYF | TGTGCCTGCAGTACGAACACAGGGAGCTCAGATACGCAGTATTTT
TRBJ2-3 | few | - | TRBV20-1 | CSAQGTDTQYF | TGCAGTGCTCAAGGGACAGATACGCAGTATTTT
TRBJ1-2 | few | - | TRBV24-1 | CATSDLGRYTF | TGTGCCACCAGTGATTTGGGCCGCTACACCTTC
TRBJ1-1 | many | - | TRBV7-8 | CASSLVGGTQGTAEAFF | TGTGCCAGCAGCTTAGTAGGGGGGACACAGGGCACGGCTGAAGCTTTCTTT
TRBJ1-5 | many | - | TRBV6-5 | CASSPREGYNQPQHF | TGTGCCAGCAGCCCTCGAGAGGGCTACAATCAGCCCCAGCATTTT
TRBJ2-5 | few | TRBD2 | TRBV6-6 | CASSPPPSGQETQYF | TGTGCCAGCAGCCCCCCCCCTAGCGGCCAAGAGACCCAGTACTTC
TRBJ2-2 | - | - | TRBV7-6 | CASSPQTGELFF | TGTGCCAGCAGCCCCCAGACCGGGGAGCTGTTTTTT
TRBJ1-2 | - | TRBD1 | TRBV28 | CASSDTGGRANYGYTF | TGTGCCAGCAGTGACACAGGGGGCAGGGCTAACTATGGCTACACCTTC
TRBJ1-5 | few | - | TRBV7-2 | CASSLALGGGHQPQHF | TGTGCCAGCAGCTTAGCCCTTGGGGGTGGGCATCAGCCCCAGCATTTT
TRBJ1-6 | - | TRBD1 | TRBV7-9 | CASSSTGTGGSPLHF | TGTGCCAGCAGCTCCACCGGGACAGGCGGTTCACCCCTCCACTTT
TRBJ1-1 | - | - | TRBV12-3/TRBV12-4 | CASSLTGSGTEAFF | TGTGCCAGCAGTTTAACAGGGTCGGGAACTGAAGCTTTCTTT
TRBJ2-3 | many | TRBD2 | TRBV24-1 | CATSGWREGRSDTQYF | TGTGCCACCAGTGGTTGGCGGGAGGGCCGTTCGGATACGCAGTATTTT
TRBJ1-5 | many | - | TRBV7-3 | CASSLSGNQPQHF | TGTGCCAGCAGCTTAAGTGGCAATCAGCCCCAGCATTTT